The rows below give T cell receptor beta chains drawn from one sample of a study of persistence of HIV-infected CD4 T cells. These TCRs are of unknown antigen specificity. Only in-frame clones appear in the TCRdb table, and some are missing; sequencing was by immunoSEQ multiplex PCR. The sample includes 25,000 to 30,000 clones, roughly 78% seen only once; the top ten take around 4.6%. The material was CD4+ T cells sorted from PBMCs after roughly 18-hour stimulation, obtained from a patient who received antiretroviral therapy. These receptors originate from an adult man with HIV who was CMV-seropositive. The CDR3 runs from the conserved cysteine through the conserved F or W. Each record gives: D gene, J gene, CDR3 length, clone size, V gene, CDR3 protein, CDR3 DNA. The D gene is left open where the match is weak. Clone size is shown for a subset of rows, as once, few, many or a class of expanded clone.

D gene: TRBD1; J gene: TRBJ2-7; CDR3 length: 14; clone size: -; V gene: TRBV4-2; CDR3 protein: CASSLGQGGYEQYF; CDR3 DNA: TGTGCCAGCAGCCTCGGACAGGGGGGTTACGAGCAGTACTTC
D gene: TRBD1; J gene: TRBJ1-5; CDR3 length: 17; clone size: -; V gene: TRBV23-1; CDR3 protein: CASSQPAQGTGNQPQHF; CDR3 DNA: TGCGCCAGCAGTCAACCTGCACAGGGGACGGGCAATCAGCCCCAGCATTTT
D gene: -; J gene: TRBJ1-5; CDR3 length: 14; clone size: -; V gene: TRBV19; CDR3 protein: CASSIKGSDQPQHF; CDR3 DNA: TGTGCCAGTAGTATAAAGGGGAGCGATCAGCCCCAGCATTTT
D gene: -; J gene: TRBJ2-3; CDR3 length: 14; clone size: -; V gene: TRBV18; CDR3 protein: CASSPLASTDTQYF; CDR3 DNA: TGTGCCAGCTCACCCCTCGCTAGCACAGATACGCAGTATTTT
D gene: TRBD2; J gene: TRBJ2-7; CDR3 length: 11; clone size: -; V gene: TRBV20-1; CDR3 protein: CSARAGGEQYF; CDR3 DNA: TGCAGTGCTAGAGCGGGGGGGGAGCAGTACTTC
D gene: -; J gene: TRBJ2-7; CDR3 length: 14; clone size: -; V gene: TRBV25-1; CDR3 protein: CASSSGGRSSEQYF; CDR3 DNA: TGTGCCAGCTCCTCTGGAGGGAGGTCTAGTGAGCAGTACTTC
D gene: -; J gene: TRBJ1-2; CDR3 length: 11; clone size: few; V gene: TRBV19; CDR3 protein: CASNGQPGYTF; CDR3 DNA: TGTGCCAGTAACGGGCAACCTGGCTACACCTTC
D gene: -; J gene: TRBJ1-5; CDR3 length: 13; clone size: -; V gene: TRBV10-2; CDR3 protein: CASQQGRSQPQHF; CDR3 DNA: TGCGCCAGCCAACAGGGCAGGTCTCAGCCCCAGCATTTT
D gene: -; J gene: TRBJ2-7; CDR3 length: 15; clone size: -; V gene: TRBV5-1; CDR3 protein: CASSPGTLSSYEQYF; CDR3 DNA: TGCGCCAGCAGCCCCGGGACCCTAAGCTCCTACGAGCAGTACTTC
D gene: -; J gene: TRBJ1-5; CDR3 length: 15; clone size: -; V gene: TRBV16; CDR3 protein: CASSHRPAGNQPQHF; CDR3 DNA: TGTGCCAGCAGCCACAGACCGGCGGGCAATCAGCCCCAGCATTTT
D gene: -; J gene: TRBJ1-4; CDR3 length: 15; clone size: -; V gene: TRBV3-1/TRBV3-2; CDR3 protein: CASSQAEGQFEKLFF; CDR3 DNA: TGTGCCAGCAGCCAAGCTGAAGGACAGTTTGAAAAACTGTTTTTT
D gene: -; J gene: TRBJ2-3; CDR3 length: 14; clone size: -; V gene: TRBV7-2; CDR3 protein: CASSSGLARGTQYF; CDR3 DNA: TGTGCCAGCAGCTCGGGCCTAGCGAGGGGTACGCAGTATTTT
D gene: -; J gene: TRBJ1-5; CDR3 length: 13; clone size: -; V gene: TRBV21-1; CDR3 protein: CASMVYSPGPQHF; CDR3 DNA: TGTGCCAGCATGGTTTATTCACCGGGGCCCCAGCATTTT
D gene: -; J gene: TRBJ1-3; CDR3 length: 17; clone size: once; V gene: TRBV19; CDR3 protein: CASSTGINPSSGNTIYF; CDR3 DNA: TGTGCCAGTAGTACAGGGATAAACCCCAGCTCTGGAAACACCATATATTTT
D gene: TRBD2; J gene: TRBJ2-1; CDR3 length: 17; clone size: once; V gene: TRBV2; CDR3 protein: CASSSHLTSGGASEQFF; CDR3 DNA: TGTGCCAGCAGTTCCCACCTTACTAGCGGGGGGGCCAGTGAGCAGTTCTTC
D gene: -; J gene: TRBJ2-1; CDR3 length: 16; clone size: -; V gene: TRBV5-1; CDR3 protein: CASSLGAGVVGREQFF; CDR3 DNA: TGCGCCAGCAGCTTGGGGGCAGGGGTCGTGGGGCGTGAGCAGTTCTTC
D gene: -; J gene: TRBJ1-4; CDR3 length: 13; clone size: -; V gene: TRBV30; CDR3 protein: CAWSGPTNEKLFF; CDR3 DNA: TGTGCCTGGAGTGGCCCAACTAATGAAAAACTGTTTTTT
D gene: -; J gene: TRBJ1-4; CDR3 length: 14; clone size: -; V gene: TRBV28; CDR3 protein: CASNLGQGREKLFF; CDR3 DNA: TGTGCCAGCAACTTGGGGCAGGGGAGAGAAAAACTGTTTTTT
D gene: -; J gene: TRBJ1-2; CDR3 length: 14; clone size: -; V gene: TRBV7-2; CDR3 protein: CASSLEWGDRGYTF; CDR3 DNA: TGTGCCAGCAGCTTAGAGTGGGGCGATAGAGGCTACACCTTC
D gene: TRBD2; J gene: TRBJ2-2; CDR3 length: 19; clone size: -; V gene: TRBV10-3; CDR3 protein: CAISESPFSGGANTGELFF; CDR3 DNA: TGTGCCATCAGTGAGTCCCCCTTTAGCGGGGGAGCGAACACCGGGGAGCTGTTTTTT
D gene: -; J gene: TRBJ2-2; CDR3 length: 14; clone size: -; V gene: TRBV29-1; CDR3 protein: CSVPSWRGTGELFF; CDR3 DNA: TGCAGCGTCCCCTCCTGGCGGGGAACCGGGGAGCTGTTTTTT
D gene: TRBD1; J gene: TRBJ1-2; CDR3 length: 14; clone size: -; V gene: TRBV28; CDR3 protein: CASSGDRAYRGYTF; CDR3 DNA: TGTGCCAGCAGTGGGGACAGGGCCTACCGTGGCTACACCTTC
D gene: TRBD1; J gene: TRBJ1-5; CDR3 length: 15; clone size: few; V gene: TRBV6-6; CDR3 protein: CASSSRTGGNQPQHF; CDR3 DNA: TGTGCCAGCAGCTCTCGGACAGGGGGCAACCAGCCCCAGCATTTT
D gene: TRBD1; J gene: TRBJ1-4; CDR3 length: 14; clone size: few; V gene: TRBV6-5; CDR3 protein: CASRGQKANEKLFF; CDR3 DNA: TGTGCCAGCAGGGGACAGAAAGCCAATGAAAAACTGTTTTTT
D gene: -; J gene: TRBJ1-2; CDR3 length: 12; clone size: -; V gene: TRBV7-9; CDR3 protein: CASSQTNYGYTF; CDR3 DNA: TGTGCCAGCAGCCAGACCAATTATGGCTACACCTTC
D gene: -; J gene: TRBJ2-7; CDR3 length: 14; clone size: -; V gene: TRBV4-1; CDR3 protein: CASSQDVTAYEQYF; CDR3 DNA: TGCGCCAGCAGCCAAGATGTGACAGCCTACGAGCAGTACTTC
D gene: TRBD2; J gene: TRBJ2-3; CDR3 length: 17; clone size: -; V gene: TRBV5-1; CDR3 protein: CASSGGTSGDFTDTQYF; CDR3 DNA: TGCGCCAGCAGCGGGGGGACTAGCGGGGACTTCACAGATACGCAGTATTTT
D gene: -; J gene: TRBJ2-1; CDR3 length: 15; clone size: once; V gene: TRBV11-2; CDR3 protein: CASSLIMASVNEQFF; CDR3 DNA: TGTGCCAGCAGCTTAATTATGGCTAGCGTCAATGAGCAGTTCTTC
D gene: -; J gene: TRBJ2-3; CDR3 length: 15; clone size: -; V gene: TRBV4-2; CDR3 protein: CASSQEWRFGDTQYF; CDR3 DNA: TGTGCCAGCAGCCAAGAGTGGCGGTTCGGGGATACGCAGTATTTT
D gene: TRBD2; J gene: TRBJ2-1; CDR3 length: 12; clone size: -; V gene: TRBV2; CDR3 protein: CASRIKAGPKFF; CDR3 DNA: TGTGCCAGCAGGATAAAAGCGGGGCCGAAGTTCTTC
D gene: -; J gene: TRBJ1-2; CDR3 length: 14; clone size: once; V gene: TRBV19; CDR3 protein: CASSRGGRSYGYTF; CDR3 DNA: TGTGCCAGTAGTAGGGGGGGCAGGAGCTATGGCTACACCTTC